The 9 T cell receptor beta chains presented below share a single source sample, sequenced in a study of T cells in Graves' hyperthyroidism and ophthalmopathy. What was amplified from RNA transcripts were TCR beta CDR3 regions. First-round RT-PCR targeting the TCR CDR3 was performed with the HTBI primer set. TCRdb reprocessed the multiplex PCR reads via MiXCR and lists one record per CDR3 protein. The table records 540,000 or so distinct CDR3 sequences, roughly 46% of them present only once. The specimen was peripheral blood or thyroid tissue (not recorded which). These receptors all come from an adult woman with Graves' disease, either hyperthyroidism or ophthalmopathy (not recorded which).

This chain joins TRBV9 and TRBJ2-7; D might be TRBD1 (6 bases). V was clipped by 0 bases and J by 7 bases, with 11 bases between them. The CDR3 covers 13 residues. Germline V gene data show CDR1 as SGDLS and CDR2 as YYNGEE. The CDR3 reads CASSVGRGSEQYF. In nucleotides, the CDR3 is TGTGCCAGCAGCGTAGGAAGGGGGAGTGAGCAGTACTTC.

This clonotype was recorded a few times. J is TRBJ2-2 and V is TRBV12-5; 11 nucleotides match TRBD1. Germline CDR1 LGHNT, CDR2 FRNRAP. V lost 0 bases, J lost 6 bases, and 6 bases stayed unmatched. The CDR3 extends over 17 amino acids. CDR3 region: CASGLVLGQGAPGELFF. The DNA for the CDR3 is TGTGCTAGTGGTTTGGTACTTGGACAGGGGGCTCCCGGGGAGCTGTTTTTT.

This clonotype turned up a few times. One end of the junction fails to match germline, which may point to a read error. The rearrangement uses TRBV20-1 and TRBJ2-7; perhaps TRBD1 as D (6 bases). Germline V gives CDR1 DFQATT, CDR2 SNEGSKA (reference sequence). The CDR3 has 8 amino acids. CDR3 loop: CSAKTGSF. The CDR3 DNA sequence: TGCAGTGCTAAAACAGGGTCCTTT.

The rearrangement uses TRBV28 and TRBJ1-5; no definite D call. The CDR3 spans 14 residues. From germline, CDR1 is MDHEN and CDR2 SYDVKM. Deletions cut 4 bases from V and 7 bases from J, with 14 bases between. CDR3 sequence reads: CASSSFSERQPQHF. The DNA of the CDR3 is TGTGCCAGCAGTTCCTTCTCAGAGCGCCAGCCCCAGCATTTT. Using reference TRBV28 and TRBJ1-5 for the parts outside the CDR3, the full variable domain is DVKVTQSSRYLVKRTGEKVFLECVQDMDHENMFWYRQDPGLGLRLIYFSYDVKMKEKGDIPEGYSVSREKKERFSLILESASTNQTSMYLCASSSFSERQPQHFGDGTRLSIL.

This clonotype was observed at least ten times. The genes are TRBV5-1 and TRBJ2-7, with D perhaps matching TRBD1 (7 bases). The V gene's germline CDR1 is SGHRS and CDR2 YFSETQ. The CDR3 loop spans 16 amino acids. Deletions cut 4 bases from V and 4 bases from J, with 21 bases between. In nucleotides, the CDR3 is TGCGCCAGCAGCCGAACCGCAGGGGGGACGGCGTACGAGCAGTACTTC. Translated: CASSRTAGGTAYEQYF.

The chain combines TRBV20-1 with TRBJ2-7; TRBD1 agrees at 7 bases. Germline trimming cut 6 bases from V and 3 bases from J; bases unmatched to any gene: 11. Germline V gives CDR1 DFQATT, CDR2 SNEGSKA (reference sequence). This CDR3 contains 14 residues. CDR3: CSAWAQGENYEQYF. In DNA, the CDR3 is TGCAGTGCATGGGCCCAGGGGGAGAACTACGAGCAGTACTTC.

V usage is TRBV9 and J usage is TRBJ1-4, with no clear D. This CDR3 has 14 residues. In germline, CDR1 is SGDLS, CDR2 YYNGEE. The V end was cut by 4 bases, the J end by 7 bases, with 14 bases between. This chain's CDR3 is CASSRIEGSEKLFF. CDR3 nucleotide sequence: TGTGCCAGCAGCCGCATTGAGGGTAGTGAAAAACTGTTTTTT.

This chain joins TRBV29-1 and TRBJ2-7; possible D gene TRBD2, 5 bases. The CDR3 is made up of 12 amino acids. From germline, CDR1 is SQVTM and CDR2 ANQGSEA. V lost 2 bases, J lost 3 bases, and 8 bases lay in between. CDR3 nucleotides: TGCAGCGTTGAACTAGCTGACTACGAGCAGTACTTC. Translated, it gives CSVELADYEQYF.

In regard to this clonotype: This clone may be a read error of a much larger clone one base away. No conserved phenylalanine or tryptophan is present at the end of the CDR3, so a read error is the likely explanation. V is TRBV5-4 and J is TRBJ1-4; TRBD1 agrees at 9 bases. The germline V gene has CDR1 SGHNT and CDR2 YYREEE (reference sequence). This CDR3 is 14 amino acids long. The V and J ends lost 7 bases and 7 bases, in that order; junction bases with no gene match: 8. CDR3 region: CASGTGTGIEKLFL. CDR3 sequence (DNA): TGTGCCAGCGGTACCGGGACAGGGATTGAAAAACTGTTTCTT.